This T cell receptor beta chain emerged from a study of control samples from healthy donors and cancer patients. The V segment lost 4 bases and the J segment 5 bases; nucleotides outside the gene matches: 5. There are 13 residues in the CDR3. Germline CDR1 and CDR2: SNHLY and FYNNEI. Using immunoSEQ multiplex PCR, the repertoire was profiled, and TCRdb retains in-frame clones only, with some absent. The data show tens of thousands of clones, about nine tenths seen once. The sequenced sample was PBMCs. This chain links TRBV2 with TRBJ2-7; 7 bases match TRBD1. This TCR came from a man aged 50 to 60 with lung cancer. The CDR3 nucleotides are TGTGCCAGCAGTGGGACAGGACCTGACGAGCAGTACTTC. Its translation: CASSGTGPDEQYF.